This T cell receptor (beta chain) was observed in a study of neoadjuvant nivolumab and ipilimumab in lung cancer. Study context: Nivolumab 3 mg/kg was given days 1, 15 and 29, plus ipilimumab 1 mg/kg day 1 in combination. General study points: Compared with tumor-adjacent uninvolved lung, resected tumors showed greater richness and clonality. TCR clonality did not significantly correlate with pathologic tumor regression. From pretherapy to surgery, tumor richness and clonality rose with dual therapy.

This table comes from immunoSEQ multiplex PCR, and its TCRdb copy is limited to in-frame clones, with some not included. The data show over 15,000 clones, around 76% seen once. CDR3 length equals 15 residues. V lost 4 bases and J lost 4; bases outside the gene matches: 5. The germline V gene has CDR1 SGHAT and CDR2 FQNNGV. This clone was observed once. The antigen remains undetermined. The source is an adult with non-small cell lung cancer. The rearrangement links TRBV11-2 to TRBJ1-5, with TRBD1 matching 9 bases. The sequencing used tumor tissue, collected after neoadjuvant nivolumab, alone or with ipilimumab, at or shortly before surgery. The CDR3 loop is CASSYGQGRNQPQHF. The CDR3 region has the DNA TGTGCCAGCAGCTACGGACAGGGGCGTAATCAGCCCCAGCATTTT.